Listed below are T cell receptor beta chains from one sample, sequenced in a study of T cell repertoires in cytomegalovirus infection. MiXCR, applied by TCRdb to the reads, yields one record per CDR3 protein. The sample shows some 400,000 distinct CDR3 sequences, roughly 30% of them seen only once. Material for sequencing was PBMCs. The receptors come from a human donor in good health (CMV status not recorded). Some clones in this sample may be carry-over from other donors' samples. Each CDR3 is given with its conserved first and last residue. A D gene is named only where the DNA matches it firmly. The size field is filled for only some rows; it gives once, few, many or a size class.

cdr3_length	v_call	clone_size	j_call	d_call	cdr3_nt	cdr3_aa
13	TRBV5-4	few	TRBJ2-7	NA	TGTGCCAGCAGCCGGGACATGACCTACGAGCAGTACTTC	CASSRDMTYEQYF
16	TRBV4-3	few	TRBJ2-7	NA	TGCGCCAGCAGCCAAGATACCCTAGGGTACCGACGCGAGCAGTACTTC	CASSQDTLGYRREQYF
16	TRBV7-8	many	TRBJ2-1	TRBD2	TGTGCCAGCAGCTTAACTAGCGGGGGCAAGACAATGAGACAGTTCTTC	CASSLTSGGKTMRQFF
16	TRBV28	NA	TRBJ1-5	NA	TGTGCCAGCAGTTTACAGGCGGGGGTTAGCAATCAGCCCCAGCATTTT	CASSLQAGVSNQPQHF
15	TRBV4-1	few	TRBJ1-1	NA	TGCGCCAGCAGCCAAGATCCGGGGGCGAGGACTGAAGCTTTCTTT	CASSQDPGARTEAFF
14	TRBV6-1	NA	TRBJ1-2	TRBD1	TGTGCCAGCAGTAAACGGGACAGGCCCTATGGCTACACCTTC	CASSKRDRPYGYTF
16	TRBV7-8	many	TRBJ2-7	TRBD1	TGTGCCAGCAGCGCCCTGGACAGGGACTTTTCCTACGAGCAGTACTTC	CASSALDRDFSYEQYF
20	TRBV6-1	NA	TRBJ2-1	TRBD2	TGTGCCAGCAGTGCATTAGCGGGGGGGTCCCGAAAGGCGTCCTACAATGAGCAGTTCTTC	CASSALAGGSRKASYNEQFF
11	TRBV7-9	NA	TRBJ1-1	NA	TGTGCCAGCGTTAAACAGGGTGAAGCTTTCTTT	CASVKQGEAFF
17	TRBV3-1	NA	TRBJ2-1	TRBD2	TGTGCCAGCAGCCAAGAAAAAGCGGGGGGCCGTTCGAATGAGCAGTTCTTC	CASSQEKAGGRSNEQFF
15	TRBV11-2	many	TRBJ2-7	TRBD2	TGTGCCAGCAGCTCCTTAAAGCGGGGTTCCTACGAGCAGTACTTC	CASSSLKRGSYEQYF
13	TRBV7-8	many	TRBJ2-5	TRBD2	TGTGCCAGCAGCCCTAGCGGGGGAGAGACCCAGTACTTC	CASSPSGGETQYF
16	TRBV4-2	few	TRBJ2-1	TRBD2	TGTGCCAGCAGCCAAGTGACTAGCGGGGGGGTCAATGAGCAGTTCTTC	CASSQVTSGGVNEQFF
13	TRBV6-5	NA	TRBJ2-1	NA	TGTGCCAGCAGTTACTCGGGTGGTTATGAGCAGTTCTTC	CASSYSGGYEQFF
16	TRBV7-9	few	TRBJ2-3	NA	TGTGCCAGCAGCCCTGTTCCCCCGGGCACAGATACGCAGGCCGATTTT	CASSPVPPGTDTQADF
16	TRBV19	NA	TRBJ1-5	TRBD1	TGTGCCAGTAGTAGCCGACAGGGGTTAAGCAATCAGCCCCAGCATTTT	CASSSRQGLSNQPQHF
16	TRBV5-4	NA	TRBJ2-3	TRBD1	TGTGCCAGCAGCTTGCCTCGACAGGGGGTGATAGATACGCAGTATTTT	CASSLPRQGVIDTQYF
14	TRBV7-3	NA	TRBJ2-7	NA	TGTGCCAGCAGCTTAAGAGGACACTCCTACGAGAAGTACTTC	CASSLRGHSYEKYF
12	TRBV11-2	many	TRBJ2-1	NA	TGTGCCAGCAGCTGGGCTAGCTATGAGCAGTTCTTC	CASSWASYEQFF
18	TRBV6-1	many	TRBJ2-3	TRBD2	TGTGCCAGCAGTGACCGGAAAAAGGAGCGGGGGGTACCAGATACGCAGTATTTT	CASSDRKKERGVPDTQYF
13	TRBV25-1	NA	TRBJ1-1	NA	TGTGCCAGCAGTGCCCTAGGGGGGAATGAAGCTTTCTTT	CASSALGGNEAFF
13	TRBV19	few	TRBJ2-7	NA	TGTGCCAGTAGTATGTTGGGGGATGCCGAGCAGTACTTC	CASSMLGDAEQYF
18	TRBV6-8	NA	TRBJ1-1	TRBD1	TGTGCCAGCAGTTCCCTCCCCCGGGACAGGGGTTTGAACACTGAAGCTTTCTTT	CASSSLPRDRGLNTEAFF
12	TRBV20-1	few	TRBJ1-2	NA	TGCAGTTCAGCGGGCACGACGTATGGCTACACCTTC	CSSAGTTYGYTF
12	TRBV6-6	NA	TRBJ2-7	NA	TGTGCCAGCAGTTCAAGCAAGCCCGAGCAGTACTTC	CASSSSKPEQYF
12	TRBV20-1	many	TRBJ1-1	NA	TGCAGTGCTGTTCGGCTGAACACTGAAGCTTTCTTT	CSAVRLNTEAFF
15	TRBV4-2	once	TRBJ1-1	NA	TGTGCCAGCAGCCCCAAGTCAGCCGGGGACACTGAAGCTTTCTTT	CASSPKSAGDTEAFF